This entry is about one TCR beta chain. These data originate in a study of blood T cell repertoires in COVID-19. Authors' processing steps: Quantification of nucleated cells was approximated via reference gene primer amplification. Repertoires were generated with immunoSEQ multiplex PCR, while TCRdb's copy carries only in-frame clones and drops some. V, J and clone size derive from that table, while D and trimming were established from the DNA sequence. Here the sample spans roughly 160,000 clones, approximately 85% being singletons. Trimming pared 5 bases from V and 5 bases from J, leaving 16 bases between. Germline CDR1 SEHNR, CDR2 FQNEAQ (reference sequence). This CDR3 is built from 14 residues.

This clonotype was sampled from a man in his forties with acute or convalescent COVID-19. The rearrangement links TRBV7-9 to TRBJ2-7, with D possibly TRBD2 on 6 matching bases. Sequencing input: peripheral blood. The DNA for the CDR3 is TGTGCCAGCAGCCCCCGGGAGCGGTCTGACGAGCAGTACTTC. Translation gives CASSPRERSDEQYF.